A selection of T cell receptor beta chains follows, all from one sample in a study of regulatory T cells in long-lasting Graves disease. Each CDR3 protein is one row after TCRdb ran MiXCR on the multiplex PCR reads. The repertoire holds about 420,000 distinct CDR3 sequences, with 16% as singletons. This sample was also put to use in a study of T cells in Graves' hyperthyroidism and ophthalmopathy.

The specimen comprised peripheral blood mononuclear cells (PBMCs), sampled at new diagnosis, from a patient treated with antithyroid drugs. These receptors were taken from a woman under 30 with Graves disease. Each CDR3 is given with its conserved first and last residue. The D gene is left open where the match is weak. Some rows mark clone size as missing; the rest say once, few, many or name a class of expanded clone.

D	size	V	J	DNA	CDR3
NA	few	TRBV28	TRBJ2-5	TGTGCCAGCAGTTCTGGGACACTCAGGGTCTTC	CASSSGTLRVF
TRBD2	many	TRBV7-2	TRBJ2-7	TGTGCCAGCAGCCCGCCCGGAACTAGCGGGAGTCTGTACGAGCAGTACTTC	CASSPPGTSGSLYEQYF
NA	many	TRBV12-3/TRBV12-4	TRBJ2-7	TGTGCCAGCAGTTATGGGCCCACCTACGAGCAGTACTTC	CASSYGPTYEQYF
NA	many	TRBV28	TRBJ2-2	TGTGCCATGTCTGCCCCTAACACCGGGGAGCTGTTTTTT	CAMSAPNTGELFF
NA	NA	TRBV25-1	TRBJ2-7	TGTGCCAGCAGTGACTTGGGACCGAGCTACGAGCAGTACTTC	CASSDLGPSYEQYF
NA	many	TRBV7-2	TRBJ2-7	TGTGCCAGCAGCTTAGGCCTACCAGCCTACGAGCAGTACTTC	CASSLGLPAYEQYF
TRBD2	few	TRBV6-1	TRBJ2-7	TGTGCCAGCACAGGACTAGTGGGTGAGCAGTACTTC	CASTGLVGEQYF
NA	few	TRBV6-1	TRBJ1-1	TGTGCCAGCAGTGGCGGCAGCTGGGCGTCTGAAGCTTTCTTT	CASSGGSWASEAFF
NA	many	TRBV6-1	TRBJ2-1	TGTGCCAGCAGTCAAACAGGGAACCACGGGAATGAGCAGTTCTTC	CASSQTGNHGNEQFF
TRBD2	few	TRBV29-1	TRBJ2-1	TGCAGCGTTGAAGATAGGATAGCGGGAGGGCCGGGCGTCTACAATGAGCAGTTCTTC	CSVEDRIAGGPGVYNEQFF
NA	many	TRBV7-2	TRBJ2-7	TGTGCCAGCAGCCCAAGGTCGGGGGACGAGCAGTACTTC	CASSPRSGDEQYF
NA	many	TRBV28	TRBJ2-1	TGTGCCAGCTTAAGGGGCGGTGAGCAGTTCTTC	CASLRGGEQFF
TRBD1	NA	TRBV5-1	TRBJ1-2	TGCGCCAGCAGCTCCCAGGGCGAGGGGGCGATCTATGGCTACACCTTC	CASSSQGEGAIYGYTF